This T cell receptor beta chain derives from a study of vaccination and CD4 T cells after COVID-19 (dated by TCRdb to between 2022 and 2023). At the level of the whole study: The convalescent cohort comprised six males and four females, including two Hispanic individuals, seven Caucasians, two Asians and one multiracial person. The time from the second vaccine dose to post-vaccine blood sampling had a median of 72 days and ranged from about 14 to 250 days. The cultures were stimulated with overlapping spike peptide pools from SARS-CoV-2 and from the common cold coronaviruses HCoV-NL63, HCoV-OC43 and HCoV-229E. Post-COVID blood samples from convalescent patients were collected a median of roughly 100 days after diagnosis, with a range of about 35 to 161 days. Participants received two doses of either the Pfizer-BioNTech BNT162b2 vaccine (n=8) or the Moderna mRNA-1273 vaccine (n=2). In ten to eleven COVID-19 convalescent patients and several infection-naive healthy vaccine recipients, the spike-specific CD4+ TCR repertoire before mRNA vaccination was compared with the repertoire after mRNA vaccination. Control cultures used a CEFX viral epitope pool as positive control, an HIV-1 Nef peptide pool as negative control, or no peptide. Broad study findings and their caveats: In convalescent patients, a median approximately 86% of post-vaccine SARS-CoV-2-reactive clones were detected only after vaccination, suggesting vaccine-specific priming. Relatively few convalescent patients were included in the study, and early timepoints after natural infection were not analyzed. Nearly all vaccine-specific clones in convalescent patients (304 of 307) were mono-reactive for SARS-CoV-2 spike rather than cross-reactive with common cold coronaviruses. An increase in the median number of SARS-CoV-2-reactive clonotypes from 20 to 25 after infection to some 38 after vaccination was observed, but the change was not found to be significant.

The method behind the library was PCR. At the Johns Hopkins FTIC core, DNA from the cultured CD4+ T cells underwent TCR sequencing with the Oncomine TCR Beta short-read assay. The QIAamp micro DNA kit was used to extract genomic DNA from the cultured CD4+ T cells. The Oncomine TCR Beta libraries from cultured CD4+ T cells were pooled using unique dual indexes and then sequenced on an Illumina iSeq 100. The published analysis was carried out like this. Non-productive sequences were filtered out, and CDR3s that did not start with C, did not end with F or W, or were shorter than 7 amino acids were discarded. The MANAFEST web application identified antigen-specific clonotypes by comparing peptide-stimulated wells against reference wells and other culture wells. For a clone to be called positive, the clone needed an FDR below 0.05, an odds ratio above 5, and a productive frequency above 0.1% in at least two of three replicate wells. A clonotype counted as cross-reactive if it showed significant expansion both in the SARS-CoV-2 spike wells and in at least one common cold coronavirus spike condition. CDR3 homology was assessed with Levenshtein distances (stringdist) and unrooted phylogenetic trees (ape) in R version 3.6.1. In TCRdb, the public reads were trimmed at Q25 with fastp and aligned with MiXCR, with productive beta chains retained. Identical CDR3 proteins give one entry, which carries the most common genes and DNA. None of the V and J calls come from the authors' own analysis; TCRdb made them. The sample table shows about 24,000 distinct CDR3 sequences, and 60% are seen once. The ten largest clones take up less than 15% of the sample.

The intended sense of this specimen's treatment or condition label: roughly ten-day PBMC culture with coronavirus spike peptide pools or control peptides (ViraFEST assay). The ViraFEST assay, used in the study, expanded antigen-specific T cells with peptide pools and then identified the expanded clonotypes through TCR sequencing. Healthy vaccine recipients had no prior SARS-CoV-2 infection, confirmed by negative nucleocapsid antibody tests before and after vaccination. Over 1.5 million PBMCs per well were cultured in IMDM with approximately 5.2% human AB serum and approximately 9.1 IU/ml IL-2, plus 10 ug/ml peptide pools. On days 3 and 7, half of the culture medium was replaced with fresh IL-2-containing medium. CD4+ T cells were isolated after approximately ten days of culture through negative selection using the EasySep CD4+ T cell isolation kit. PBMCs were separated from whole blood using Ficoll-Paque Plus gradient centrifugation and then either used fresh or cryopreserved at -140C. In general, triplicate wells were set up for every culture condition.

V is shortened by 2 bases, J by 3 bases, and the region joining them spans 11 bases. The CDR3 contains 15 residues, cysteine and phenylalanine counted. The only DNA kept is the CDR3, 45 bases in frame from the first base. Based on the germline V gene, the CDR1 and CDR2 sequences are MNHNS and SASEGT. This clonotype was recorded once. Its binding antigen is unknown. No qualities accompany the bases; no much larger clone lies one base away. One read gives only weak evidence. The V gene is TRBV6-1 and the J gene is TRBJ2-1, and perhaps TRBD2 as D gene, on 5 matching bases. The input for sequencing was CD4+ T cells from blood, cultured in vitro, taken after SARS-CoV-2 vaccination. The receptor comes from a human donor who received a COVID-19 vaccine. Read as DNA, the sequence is TGTGCCAGCAGTGAACGGGGTTACGGCTACAATGAGCAGTTCTTC. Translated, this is CASSERGYGYNEQFF.